One and the same sample provided the 15 T cell receptor beta chains below, sequenced in a study of blood T cell repertoires in COVID-19. Generated by immunoSEQ multiplex PCR, the TCRdb table keeps only in-frame clones and is missing some. The top ten clones hold 3.5% to 4.5% of a sample with about 67,000 clones, approximately 87% of them seen once. The sample taken for sequencing was peripheral blood. All receptors derive from a man in his fifties or sixties with active COVID-19.

The J gene is TRBJ1-2, the V gene TRBV5-4; 12 nucleotides line up with TRBD1. V shed 4 bases, J shed 0 bases, and the junction held 7 bases outside the gene matches. From germline, CDR1 is SGHNT and CDR2 YYREEE (reference sequence). The CDR3 runs 17 residues. CDR3 amino acids: CASSMGQGASPNYGYTF. CDR3 coding DNA: TGTGCCAGCAGCATGGGACAGGGGGCGAGCCCTAACTATGGCTACACCTTC.

This clone has only one observation. V and J are TRBV11-2 and TRBJ2-7; 11 positions agree with TRBD2. The CDR3 totals 19 residues. Germline CDR1 and CDR2: SGHAT and FQNNGV. Losses at the gene ends were 1 base for V and 4 bases for J; bases not matched to a gene: 15. The CDR3 DNA follows: TGTGCCAGCAGCTTAGGGGGGACTAGCGGATACCCTGACCCTTACGAGCAGTACTTC. This translates into CASSLGGTSGYPDPYEQYF.

The V and J genes are TRBV7-3 and TRBJ2-1; 10 positions match TRBD2. Trimming at V came to 1 base and at J to 2 bases, leaving 2 bases not matched to a gene. The CDR3 runs 16 residues. Germline loops: CDR1 SGHTA, CDR2 FQGTGA. The chain's CDR3 is CASSLSGTSAYNEQFF. As DNA, the CDR3 is TGTGCCAGCAGCTTAAGTGGGACTAGCGCCTACAATGAGCAGTTCTTC.

The chain links TRBV6-5 to TRBJ1-1, with unresolved D. CDR1 MNHEY and CDR2 SVGAGI come from the germline V gene. This CDR3 has 13 residues. Trimming left V 10 bases short and J 5 bases short, with 17 bases between. The CDR3 is CATKKSGLTEAFF. In DNA, the CDR3 is TGTGCCACCAAAAAGTCGGGTTTGACTGAAGCTTTCTTT.

CDR3 DNA sequence: TGTGCCAGCAGTGGGGACAGGTGGTCTGGGGCCAACGTCCTGACTTTC. This sequence encodes CASSGDRWSGANVLTF. The chain employs TRBV25-1 and TRBJ2-6; 8 bases are a match to TRBD1. Germline V gene data show CDR1 as MGHDK and CDR2 as SYGVNS. V dropped 4 bases and J dropped 1; count of bases not matched to a gene: 3. CDR3 size: 16 residues.

The V gene is TRBV11-1, the J gene TRBJ2-7, with D possibly TRBD1 on 6 matching bases. V lost 0 bases and J lost 6, with 9 bases in between. The CDR3 loop spans 13 amino acids. Germline CDR1 SGHAT, CDR2 FQDESV (reference sequence). Here the CDR3 DNA reads TGTGCCAGCAGCTTAGCGTGGGGGCTCGAGCAGTACTTC. Protein product: CASSLAWGLEQYF.

The chain employs TRBV4-3 and TRBJ1-6; a weak D match, TRBD1 (6 bases). Trimming removed 0 bases from V and 0 bases from J, with 9 bases in between. Germline CDR1 LGHNA, CDR2 YSLEER. The CDR3 runs to 17 residues. The CDR3 sequence: CASSQERGSSYNSPLHF. CDR3 DNA: TGCGCCAGCAGCCAAGAAAGGGGGAGCTCCTATAATTCACCCCTCCACTTT.

For the CDR3, the DNA is TGTGCCAGCAGAGGGGTTCGCTACGAGCAGTACTTC. It translates to CASRGVRYEQYF. The chain employs TRBV28 and TRBJ2-7; D is perhaps TRBD1 (5 bases). V lost 6 bases and J lost 3, with 9 bases in between. This CDR3 contains 12 residues. Per germline, CDR1 MDHEN and CDR2 SYDVKM.

J is TRBJ2-3 and V is TRBV5-1; unclear D gene. The germline gives CDR1 SGHRS, CDR2 YFSETQ. The CDR3 loop spans 13 amino acids. V was shortened by 4 bases and J by 0 bases, with 6 bases between the two germline ends. CDR3: CASSATSTDTQYF. CDR3 DNA sequence: TGCGCCAGCAGCGCCACTAGCACAGATACGCAGTATTTT.

The chain employs TRBV19 and TRBJ1-5; D is undetermined. The CDR3 extends over 15 amino acids. Looked up from germline, CDR1 is LNHDA and CDR2 is SQIVND (reference sequence). The V and J ends lost 3 bases and 1 base respectively, with 10 bases between them. For the CDR3, the DNA is TGTGCCAGTAGTATGAGAGGAGGGAGCAATCAGCCCCAGCATTTT. Amino acids: CASSMRGGSNQPQHF.

The rearrangement uses TRBV4-1 and TRBJ2-5; no reliable D call. Trimming removed 0 bases at V and 7 bases at J, with 9 bases between. The CDR3 covers 13 residues. Germline V gene sequence: CDR1 MGHRA, CDR2 YSYEKL. CDR3 in DNA: TGCGCCAGCAGCCAAGATGGAGACGGGACCCAGTACTTC. Translating it yields CASSQDGDGTQYF.

This clone was seen only a few times. This chain joins TRBV6-2 or TRBV6-3 and TRBJ1-5; D is uncertain. V was shortened by 4 bases and J by 6 bases, with 7 bases between the two germline ends. This CDR3 is built from 12 residues. Germline V gives CDR1 MNHEY, CDR2 SVGEGT. CDR3 sequence (DNA): TGTGCCAGCAGTTCCCTCCGTCAGCCCCAGCATTTT. Protein sequence: CASSSLRQPQHF.

This clone was observed once. The V gene is TRBV10-3, the J gene TRBJ1-1, with D tentatively TRBD1 (6 bases). This CDR3 has 14 residues. The germline V gene has CDR1 ENHRY and CDR2 SYGVKD. Trimming cost V 4 bases and J 6 bases, with 15 bases left between them. The CDR3 DNA sequence: TGTGCCATCAGTGGGGAGGGCAGGGGCTCTGAAGCTTTCTTT. It yields the protein CAISGEGRGSEAFF.

CDR3 region: CASSQVGQGSYEQYF. As DNA, the CDR3 is TGTGCCAGCAGCCAGGTGGGACAGGGCTCCTACGAGCAGTACTTC. This chain connects TRBV5-6 to TRBJ2-7; 9 bases are a match to TRBD1. Per the germline V gene, CDR1 is SGHDT and CDR2 is YYEEEE. With 4 bases clipped from V and 0 bases from J, the junction kept 5 bases outside the gene matches. The CDR3 sequence is 15 residues long.

V gene TRBV5-4 combines with J gene TRBJ1-1; TRBD1 agrees at 7 bases. With 3 bases clipped from V and 0 bases from J, the junction kept 8 bases outside the gene matches. CDR1 is SGHNT, CDR2 YYREEE, per germline (reference sequence). CDR3 length: 16 residues. The CDR3 here is CASSSALGQMNTEAFF. CDR3 DNA sequence: TGTGCCAGCAGCTCTGCCCTGGGACAGATGAACACTGAAGCTTTCTTT. Full variable domain (remainder filled in from reference TRBV5-4 and TRBJ1-1): ETGVTQSPTHLIKTRGQQVTLRCSSQSGHNTVSWYQQALGQGPQFIFQYYREEENGRGNFPPRFSGLQFPNYSSELNVNALELDDSALYLCASSSALGQMNTEAFFGQGTRLTVV.